Shown below are 16 T cell receptor beta chains from a single sample sequenced in a study of cytotoxic CD8 clonotypes in ibrutinib-treated CLL. Sequencing was performed with immunoSEQ multiplex PCR; in TCRdb, only in-frame clones are kept and a portion is missing. The data contain 250,000 to 350,000 clones, roughly three quarters of them singletons. Sequences were derived from PBMCs, sampled at disease progression, from a patient treated with ibrutinib. Receptors originate from a human donor with chronic lymphocytic leukemia.

The chain joins TRBV6-5 to TRBJ1-2; D gene uncertain. Germline V gene data show CDR1 as MNHEY and CDR2 as SVGAGI. The CDR3 spans 13 residues. V lost 2 bases, J lost 3 bases, and 7 bases lay in between. In DNA, the CDR3 is TGTGCCAGCAGTTACCAGCTCGACTATGGCTACACCTTC. Translating gives CASSYQLDYGYTF.

V and J are TRBV7-3 and TRBJ2-1; 8 nucleotides agree with TRBD2. Looked up from germline, CDR1 is SGHTA and CDR2 is FQGTGA. With V trimmed by 6 bases and J by 0 bases, 16 bases remained unmatched. The CDR3 sequence is 19 residues long. The DNA of the CDR3 is TGTGCCAGCAGTCCGCGCCCGTCTCTAGCGGGTAGCTCCTACAATGAGCAGTTCTTC. It is translated as CASSPRPSLAGSSYNEQFF.

The chain couples TRBV10-3 to TRBJ2-7; the match to TRBD2 covers 7 bases. V trimming: 7 bases; J trimming: 0 bases; junction bases outside the gene matches: 12. CDR1 ENHRY and CDR2 SYGVKD come from the germline V gene. The CDR3 length is 16 residues. CDR3 DNA sequence: TGTGCCATCAAGGAGGGAACCGCTAGCGGCTCCTACGAGCAGTACTTC. This translates into CAIKEGTASGSYEQYF.

The chain recombines TRBV27 with TRBJ2-7; D is perhaps TRBD1 or TRBD2 (6 bases each). Germline assignment: CDR1 MNHEY and CDR2 SMNVEV (reference sequence). The CDR3 is made up of 12 amino acids. V was trimmed by 3 bases and J by 6 bases, leaving 9 bases between them. The CDR3, as DNA: TGTGCCAGCAGTTTGGGGGGCCCCGAGCAGTACTTC. It yields the protein CASSLGGPEQYF.

V usage is TRBV5-1 and J usage is TRBJ2-3, with 7 bases fitting TRBD1. The length of the CDR3 is 15 residues. Germline V lookup: CDR1 SGHRS, CDR2 YFSETQ. After removal of 0 bases from V and 5 bases from J, the junction contained 6 bases not matched to a gene. DNA for the CDR3: TGCGCCAGCAGCTTGGACGGGACAGCAATAGATACGCAGTATTTT. Its translation is CASSLDGTAIDTQYF. The full variable domain, rest sourced from reference TRBV5-1 and TRBJ2-3, is KAGVTQTPRYLIKTRGQQVTLSCSPISGHRSVSWYQQTPGQGLQFLFEYFSETQRNKGNFPGRFSGRQFSNSRSEMNVSTLELGDSALYLCASSLDGTAIDTQYFGPGTRLTVL.

In DNA, the CDR3 is TGTGCCAGCAGCTACGGACAGGCCGGGGAGACCCAGTACTTC. Amino acids: CASSYGQAGETQYF. The genes are TRBV5-4 and TRBJ2-5; 7 bases are shared with TRBD1. The length of the CDR3 is 14 residues. The trim removed 3 bases at V and 5 bases at J, leaving 7 bases unmatched. Germline CDR1 and CDR2: SGHNT and YYREEE (reference sequence).

The CDR3 here is CASSVELAGGKNEQFF. DNA of the CDR3: TGTGCCAGCAGCGTAGAGCTAGCGGGGGGGAAGAATGAGCAGTTCTTC. The gene calls are TRBV9 and TRBJ2-1; 12 nucleotides match TRBD2. This CDR3 is built from 16 residues. Germline V gene sequence: CDR1 SGDLS, CDR2 YYNGEE. With V trimmed by 0 bases and J by 7 bases, 5 bases remained unmatched.

This chain links TRBV7-9 with TRBJ1-5; 7 nucleotides match TRBD1. J was trimmed by 0 bases and V by 8 bases; bases with no gene match: 4. The germline V gene has CDR1 SEHNR and CDR2 FQNEAQ (reference sequence). The CDR3 contains 14 residues. CDR3 DNA sequence: TGTGCCAGCGGACAGGTCAATAGCAATCAGCCCCAGCATTTT. Protein: CASGQVNSNQPQHF.

The chain uses TRBV10-2 and TRBJ1-4, with 8 bases aligning to TRBD1. V lost 11 bases and J lost 5; bases outside the gene matches: 4. This CDR3 has 12 amino acids. Germline V gene sequence: CDR1 WSHSY, CDR2 SAAADI. CDR3 sequence reads: CAEGQVNEKLFF. The CDR3 coding sequence is TGCGCCGAGGGACAGGTGAATGAAAAACTGTTTTTT.

The chain employs TRBV9 and TRBJ1-2; no definite D call. Trimming cost V 0 bases and J 8 bases, with 11 bases left between them. CDR1 is SGDLS, CDR2 YYNGEE, per germline. The CDR3 has 13 residues. The CDR3 spells CASSVGSAGGYTF. The CDR3 nucleotides are TGTGCCAGCAGCGTAGGTTCGGCCGGGGGCTACACCTTC. Full variable domain (missing parts from reference TRBV9 and TRBJ1-2): DSGVTQTPKHLITATGQRVTLRCSPRSGDLSVYWYQQSLDQGLQFLIQYYNGEERAKGNILERFSAQQFPDLHSELNLSSLELGDSALYFCASSVGSAGGYTFGSGTRLTVV.

The rearrangement joins TRBV28 to TRBJ2-3; D is perhaps TRBD1 (5 bases). Germline values: CDR1 MDHEN, CDR2 SYDVKM. Trimming took off 10 bases at V and 6 bases at J, with 17 bases between the two ends. The CDR3 extends over 13 amino acids. DNA for the CDR3: TGTGCCACCTCAGGGCAGGTCTGGGATACGCAGTATTTT. Encoded protein: CATSGQVWDTQYF.

The chain combines TRBV6-6 with TRBJ2-1; no firm D call. V lost 0 bases and J 10 bases, leaving 7 bases between the germline ends. The CDR3 loop spans 12 amino acids. Germline V gene lookup returns CDR1 MNHNY and CDR2 SVGAGI (reference sequence). CDR3 coding DNA: TGTGCCAGCAGTTACTCACGGAGAGAGCAGTTCTTC. Translated, it gives CASSYSRREQFF.

The V and J genes are TRBV29-1 and TRBJ1-1; D not resolved. Deletions cut 7 bases from V and 3 bases from J, with 15 bases between. CDR3 size: 13 residues. Germline CDR1 reads SQVTM; CDR2 reads ANQGSEA. The CDR3 DNA follows: TGCAGCGCCTCCCTCTCGGGTGACACTGAAGCTTTCTTT. This sequence encodes CSASLSGDTEAFF.

The V gene is TRBV28, the J gene TRBJ2-7, with 7 positions matching TRBD2. The CDR3 loop spans 17 amino acids. CDR1 is MDHEN, CDR2 SYDVKM, per germline. V shed 3 bases, J shed 2 bases, and the junction held 13 bases outside the gene matches. CDR3 loop: CASSLGFGGSRTYEQYF. DNA for the CDR3: TGTGCCAGCAGTTTGGGATTCGGGGGGAGCCGCACCTACGAGCAGTACTTC.

This rearrangement joins TRBV6-5 to TRBJ1-1; the D is unclear. V lost 6 bases to trimming and J lost 3 bases, with 11 bases between them. The CDR3 is made up of 13 amino acids. Germline CDR1 is MNHEY and CDR2 is SVGAGI. CDR3 sequence (DNA): TGTGCCAGCAGACAGTCTCGGGACACTGAAGCTTTCTTT. Amino acids: CASRQSRDTEAFF.

This rearrangement joins TRBV27 to TRBJ2-5; D remains ambiguous. V lost 2 bases and J lost 7, with 5 bases in between. Germline values: CDR1 MNHEY, CDR2 SMNVEV (reference sequence). The CDR3 is made up of 11 amino acids. The CDR3 DNA reads TGTGCCAGCAGTTTAGACGGGACCCAGTACTTC. Residues: CASSLDGTQYF.